Listed here are 9 T cell receptor beta chains from one sample, sequenced in a study of lymphopenia after photon versus proton radiotherapy. Repertoires were generated with immunoSEQ multiplex PCR, while TCRdb's copy carries only in-frame clones and drops some. The sample lists about 60,000 clones, roughly 80% seen once, with around 2.1% in the top ten. The input for sequencing was peripheral blood, taken from a patient treated with proton-based radiotherapy. These receptors were collected from a man between 60 and 70 years old with pancreatic cancer.

This clone was observed a handful of times. This chain joins TRBV9 and TRBJ2-7; D gene unclear. This CDR3 has 14 residues. With 7 bases removed from V and 5 bases from J, the gap between germline ends came to 19 bases. Per germline, CDR1 SGDLS and CDR2 YYNGEE. CDR3 in DNA: TGTGCCAGCTCACCAATGGGGTCGGGCGACGAGCAGTACTTC. This translates into CASSPMGSGDEQYF.

The rearrangement links TRBV6-1 to TRBJ1-1; D might be TRBD1 (5 bases). The CDR3 has 17 residues. Per germline, CDR1 MNHNS and CDR2 SASEGT. V gave up 4 bases and J gave up 3 bases, with 21 bases separating them. CDR3 sequence: CASSVGRVGTGDTEAFF. CDR3 in DNA: TGTGCCAGCAGTGTGGGTAGGGTAGGGACCGGCGACACTGAAGCTTTCTTT.

This sequence joins TRBV10-3 and TRBJ2-7; D is tentatively TRBD1 or TRBD2 (6 bases each). The ends were cut back, 2 bases at V and 6 bases at J, with 17 bases in the middle. Germline CDR1 ENHRY, CDR2 SYGVKD. This CDR3 has 15 amino acids. The CDR3 spells CAISESKEGGSEQYF. The CDR3 DNA reads TGTGCCATCAGTGAGAGTAAGGAGGGGGGAAGCGAGCAGTACTTC.

The CDR3 DNA reads as TGTGCCAGCAGTTACACCAGCGGGGGCACAGATACGCAGTATTTT. Translation gives CASSYTSGGTDTQYF. The chain has TRBV6-6 and TRBJ2-3, with TRBD2 matching over 7 bases. Germline V gene data show CDR1 as MNHNY and CDR2 as SVGAGI (reference sequence). Losses at the gene ends were 2 bases for V and 1 base for J; bases not matched to a gene: 3. This CDR3 contains 15 residues.

This chain links TRBV11-2 with TRBJ2-7; D is unresolved. Trimming stripped 1 base from V and 7 bases from J, with 11 bases between. This CDR3 has 13 amino acids. The V gene's germline CDR1 is SGHAT and CDR2 FQNNGV. The CDR3 region has the DNA TGTGCCAGCAGCTTAGGCCCTAGTTGGGAGCAGTACTTC. This translates into CASSLGPSWEQYF.

A few counts support this clone. The chain has TRBV10-2 and TRBJ2-7, with 9 bases identical to TRBD1. Trimming cost V 10 bases and J 3 bases; bases outside gene matches: 4. CDR1 WSHSY and CDR2 SAAADI come from the germline V gene. CDR3 size: 12 residues. CDR3 bases: TGCGCCACGAGACAGGGGGACTACGAGCAGTACTTC. Translated: CATRQGDYEQYF.

In this sample, this clone turned up a few times. V is TRBV2 and J is TRBJ2-7; D is perhaps TRBD2 (6 bases). The ends were cut back, 6 bases at V and 0 bases at J, with 9 bases in the middle. This CDR3 comprises 13 residues. Germline V gene data show CDR1 as SNHLY and CDR2 as FYNNEI. Written as DNA, the CDR3 is TGTGCCAGCAGGGGGACTTTCTCCTACGAGCAGTACTTC. Encoded protein: CASRGTFSYEQYF.

The chain carries TRBV14 and TRBJ2-2; D is tentatively TRBD1 or TRBD2 (6 bases each). CDR3 length: 15 residues. V dropped 4 bases and J dropped 4 bases, with 13 bases sitting between them. CDR1 SGHDN and CDR2 FVKESK come from the germline V gene. The CDR3 here is CASSRQGRSTGELFF. The CDR3 DNA follows: TGTGCCAGCAGCCGGCAGGGGAGGTCCACCGGGGAGCTGTTTTTT.

Only a few counts were recorded for this clone. The rearrangement uses TRBV29-1 and TRBJ2-1, with D possibly TRBD2 on 5 matching bases. This CDR3 contains 11 residues. V lost 7 bases and J 5 bases, leaving 9 bases between the germline ends. Germline lookup yields CDR1 SQVTM and CDR2 ANQGSEA. The CDR3 reads CSAGLDNEQFF. DNA for the CDR3: TGCAGCGCAGGACTCGACAATGAGCAGTTCTTC.